The 30 T cell receptor beta chains below were found in one sample sequenced in a study of shared clonotypes between healthy human individuals. TCRdb's copy holds only in-frame clones and misses some; the assay was immunoSEQ multiplex PCR. The table has more than 2,000,000 clones, 90% to 95% seen once. The sequencing input was naive CD4+ T cells sorted from blood. Subset meaning: CD45RA+ positively selected. These receptors all stem from a man aged 18 to 30 in good health.

The gene calls are TRBV5-4 and TRBJ2-5, with TRBD2 as a possible D gene (5 bases). In germline, CDR1 is SGHNT, CDR2 YYREEE (reference sequence). The V end lost 0 bases, the J end lost 5 bases, and 11 bases lay between the germline ends. The CDR3 sequence is 14 residues long. CDR3 loop: CASSLGLRGETQYF. The CDR3 bases are TGTGCCAGCAGCTTGGGTCTGAGAGGGGAGACCCAGTACTTC.

This chain connects TRBV29-1 to TRBJ2-5, with D possibly matching TRBD1 (6 bases). CDR1 and CDR2 (germline): SQVTM, ANQGSEA. Trimming left V 4 bases short and J 3 bases short, with 12 bases between. The CDR3 contains 13 residues. The chain's CDR3 is CSVGLGAEETQYF. The DNA for the CDR3 is TGCAGCGTTGGTTTGGGGGCCGAAGAGACCCAGTACTTC. The full variable domain, in which reference TRBV29-1 and TRBJ2-5 provide the parts outside the CDR3, is SAVISQKPSRDICQRGTSLTIQCQVDSQVTMMFWYRQQPGQSLTLIATANQGSEATYESGFVIDKFPISRPNLTFSTLTVSNMSPEDSSIYLCSVGLGAEETQYFGPGTRLLVL.

The gene calls are TRBV5-4 and TRBJ2-3; the D is unclear. V dropped 1 base and J dropped 0 bases, with 9 bases sitting between them. The V gene's germline CDR1 is SGHNT and CDR2 YYREEE (reference sequence). The CDR3 loop spans 15 amino acids. CDR3 nucleotide sequence: TGTGCCAGCAGCTTGTCGGTGGGAAGCACAGATACGCAGTATTTT. This sequence encodes CASSLSVGSTDTQYF.

This clone was detected once. This chain joins TRBV18 and TRBJ2-7; D may be TRBD1 or TRBD2 (5 bases each). This CDR3 has 13 residues. CDR1 KGHSH and CDR2 LQKENI come from the germline V gene. Between the trimmed V and J ends, which lost 3 bases and 6 bases, there was a span of 12 bases. The CDR3 DNA follows: TGTGCCAGCTCACCCCCAGAGGGGCTCGAGCAGTACTTC. Its protein is CASSPPEGLEQYF. Together with reference TRBV18 and TRBJ2-7, the CDR3 gives the full variable domain: NAGVMQNPRHLVRRRGQEARLRCSPMKGHSHVYWYRQLPEEGLKFMVYLQKENIIDESGMPKERFSAEFPKEGPSILRIQQVVRGDSAAYFCASSPPEGLEQYFGPGTRLTVT.

V and J are TRBV5-1 and TRBJ1-1; a possible D gene is TRBD1 (5 bases). Germline V CDR1 and CDR2: SGHRS, YFSETQ. The CDR3 extends over 15 amino acids. Trimming removed 2 bases from V and 1 base from J, with 12 bases in between. Written as DNA, the CDR3 is TGCGCCAGCAGCTTCTCGGGGGAAGGGAACACTGAAGCTTTCTTT. This encodes CASSFSGEGNTEAFF.

The V call is TRBV30, the J call TRBJ1-2; perhaps TRBD1 as D (5 bases). The germline V gene has CDR1 GTSNPN and CDR2 SVGIG (reference sequence). The ends were cut back, 3 bases at V and 4 bases at J, with 15 bases in the middle. The CDR3 is made up of 14 amino acids. The CDR3 sequence is CAWRPPGVGYGYTF. The CDR3 DNA follows: TGTGCCTGGAGGCCACCGGGGGTGGGCTATGGCTACACCTTC.

The chain is built from TRBV9 and TRBJ2-1; 13 bases match TRBD2. J lost 3 bases, V lost 4 bases, and 7 bases had no gene match. Per the germline V gene, CDR1 is SGDLS and CDR2 is YYNGEE. This CDR3 comprises 17 residues. CDR3 DNA sequence: TGTGCCAGCAGCCGGACTAGCGGGAGTCTTGGCTACAATGAGCAGTTCTTC. Residues: CASSRTSGSLGYNEQFF.

The J gene is TRBJ2-1, the V gene TRBV4-3; 9 nucleotides agree with TRBD2. Looked up from germline, CDR1 is LGHNA and CDR2 is YSLEER. V lost 6 bases and J lost 7; bases outside the gene matches: 10. The CDR3 has 15 residues. The CDR3 DNA reads as TGCGCCAGCAGTCGTAGCGGGAGTGTCTTAAATGAGCAGTTCTTC. It encodes CASSRSGSVLNEQFF.

This rearrangement joins TRBV7-8 to TRBJ2-7; no clear D gene. V lost 5 bases to trimming and J lost 3 bases, with 11 bases between them. This CDR3 has 13 residues. Germline CDR1 SGHVS, CDR2 FQNEAQ. The CDR3 coding sequence is TGTGCCAGCAGCACCGGGCCCAACTACGAGCAGTACTTC. It yields the protein CASSTGPNYEQYF. The full variable domain, its missing parts supplied by reference TRBV7-8 and TRBJ2-7, is GAGVSQSPRYKVAKRGQDVALRCDPISGHVSLFWYQQALGQGPEFLTYFQNEAQLDKSGLPSDRFFAERPEGSVSTLKIQRTQQEDSAVYLCASSTGPNYEQYFGPGTRLTVT.

The table lists this clone with a count of one. The same CDR3 also results from other DNA sequences found in this sample. The V and J genes are TRBV7-2 and TRBJ1-1; perhaps TRBD1 as D (6 bases). The V end lost 5 bases, the J end lost 11 bases, and 12 bases lay between the germline ends. Germline values: CDR1 SGHTA, CDR2 FQGNSA. The CDR3 extends over 11 amino acids. DNA for the CDR3: TGTGCCAGCAGCCTGGACAGAGGGGCTTTCTTT. This codes for CASSLDRGAFF.

This chain uses TRBV6-1 with TRBJ2-7; unclear D gene. This CDR3 has 13 amino acids. Germline V CDR1 and CDR2: MNHNS, SASEGT. Deletions cut 6 bases from V and 0 bases from J, with 9 bases between. The CDR3 DNA sequence: TGTGCCAGCAGCACTTCGAGCTCCTACGAGCAGTACTTC. This translates into CASSTSSSYEQYF.

This chain joins TRBV12-5 and TRBJ2-7, with D perhaps matching TRBD1 (5 bases). Trimming stripped 6 bases from V and 0 bases from J, with 15 bases between. The germline CDR1 and CDR2 sequences are LGHNT and FRNRAP. This CDR3 is built from 15 residues. CDR3 sequence: CASGQDSKSSYEQYF. CDR3 nucleotide sequence: TGTGCTAGTGGCCAAGACAGCAAGAGCTCCTACGAGCAGTACTTC.

Concerning this clone: Different DNA sequences within this sample yield the same CDR3. The chain recombines TRBV7-3 with TRBJ1-1; no reliable D call. Trimming removed 3 bases from V and 0 bases from J, with 5 bases in between. This CDR3 is built from 13 residues. Germline CDR1 and CDR2: SGHTA and FQGTGA. CDR3 in DNA: TGTGCCAGCAGCTTCGGTTTGAACACTGAAGCTTTCTTT. Its translation is CASSFGLNTEAFF. The whole variable domain, remainder taken from reference TRBV7-3 and TRBJ1-1, is GAGVSQTPSNKVTEKGKYVELRCDPISGHTALYWYRQSLGQGPEFLIYFQGTGAADDSGLPNDRFFAVRPEGSVSTLKIQRTERGDSAVYLCASSFGLNTEAFFGQGTRLTVV.

The chain combines TRBV7-8 with TRBJ2-5; 7 nucleotides agree with TRBD1. Germline lookup yields CDR1 SGHVS and CDR2 FQNEAQ. CDR3 size: 17 residues. The V and J ends lost 3 bases and 5 bases, in that order; junction bases with no gene match: 15. DNA of the CDR3: TGTGCCAGCAGCTTTACCCCGCGAGACAGGGTGGGTGAGACCCAGTACTTC. Translation: CASSFTPRDRVGETQYF.

J is TRBJ2-3 and V is TRBV29-1, with 7 bases aligning to TRBD2. The J segment lost 4 bases and the V segment lost 0 bases, leaving 4 bases of the junction unmatched. The CDR3 covers 14 residues. Per germline, CDR1 SQVTM and CDR2 ANQGSEA. Here the CDR3 reads CSVEDPGGSDTQYF. CDR3 in DNA: TGCAGCGTTGAAGATCCGGGGGGTTCAGATACGCAGTATTTT.

The chain couples TRBV6-1 to TRBJ2-7; D ambiguous. Germline V gene sequence: CDR1 MNHNS, CDR2 SASEGT. CDR3 length: 14 residues. The germline V and J ends were trimmed by 7 bases and 3 bases, with 16 bases remaining between them. The chain's CDR3 is CASIRQETYYEQYF. CDR3 coding DNA: TGTGCCAGCATCCGGCAGGAGACTTACTACGAGCAGTACTTC.

The genes are TRBV5-6 and TRBJ1-2, with D maybe TRBD1 (6 bases). Trimming removed 1 base at V and 6 bases at J, with 13 bases between. The CDR3 covers 14 residues. Looked up from germline, CDR1 is SGHDT and CDR2 is YYEEEE. This chain's CDR3 is CASSLYNRADGYTF. CDR3 sequence (DNA): TGTGCCAGCAGCTTGTACAACAGGGCAGATGGCTACACCTTC. Supplemented by reference TRBV5-6 and TRBJ1-2, the full variable domain reads DAGVTQSPTHLIKTRGQQVTLRCSPKSGHDTVSWYQQALGQGPQFIFQYYEEEERQRGNFPDRFSGHQFPNYSSELNVNALLLGDSALYLCASSLYNRADGYTFGSGTRLTVV.

This clone was observed a handful of times. V and J are TRBV18 and TRBJ1-1; TRBD1 is a possible D gene (6 bases). Germline CDR1 and CDR2: KGHSH and LQKENI. V was clipped by 5 bases and J by 5 bases, with 12 bases between them. The CDR3 runs 13 residues. CDR3 nucleotide sequence: TGTGCCAGCTCATGGACAGTTGAGACTGAAGCTTTCTTT. This translates into CASSWTVETEAFF.

Only one count was recorded for this clone. The chain carries TRBV19 and TRBJ1-4; TRBD1 matches 9 bases. V shed 7 bases, J shed 7 bases, and the junction held 10 bases outside the gene matches. Germline V gene lookup returns CDR1 LNHDA and CDR2 SQIVND (reference sequence). The CDR3 consists of 15 residues. The CDR3 bases are TGTGCCAGTACCTCCCCCGGGACAGGGATTGAAAAACTGTTTTTT. It encodes CASTSPGTGIEKLFF.

The chain combines TRBV6-1 with TRBJ2-5; D gene ambiguous. The germline CDR1 and CDR2 sequences are MNHNS and SASEGT. V gave up 1 base and J gave up 9 bases, with 6 bases separating them. The length of the CDR3 is 11 residues. In nucleotides, the CDR3 is TGTGCCAGCAGTGAAGGTCTGGCCCAGTACTTC. It specifies CASSEGLAQYF.

The chain is built from TRBV5-1 and TRBJ2-2, with D perhaps TRBD1 (5 bases). This CDR3 has 18 amino acids. V dropped 5 bases and J dropped 3 bases, with 23 bases sitting between them. Per the germline V gene, CDR1 is SGHRS and CDR2 is YFSETQ. The CDR3 spells CASSRKVTGVADTGELFF. In nucleotides, the CDR3 is TGCGCCAGCAGTCGAAAAGTCACAGGAGTGGCGGACACCGGGGAGCTGTTTTTT.

The J gene is TRBJ2-2, the V gene TRBV10-3; D might be TRBD1 or TRBD2, each matching 5 bases. The length of the CDR3 is 13 residues. The ends were cut back, 4 bases at V and 3 bases at J, with 6 bases in the middle. CDR1 is ENHRY, CDR2 SYGVKD, per germline. The CDR3 here is CAISGGYTGELFF. As DNA, the CDR3 is TGTGCCATCAGTGGGGGGTACACCGGGGAGCTGTTTTTT.

This clone appeared a single time. The chain recombines TRBV29-1 with TRBJ2-1; 11 bases are shared with TRBD2. Trimming removed 6 bases from V and 2 bases from J; junction bases left unmatched: 6. The germline V gene encodes CDR1 SQVTM and CDR2 ANQGSEA. The CDR3 has 15 amino acids. The DNA of the CDR3 is TGCAGCGTGCTACCGGGACTAGCGGCCTACAATGAGCAGTTCTTC. Translation gives CSVLPGLAAYNEQFF.

The genes are TRBV27 and TRBJ1-5; the match to TRBD1 covers 11 bases. Losses at the gene ends were 4 bases for V and 0 bases for J; bases not matched to a gene: 5. Germline V lookup: CDR1 MNHEY, CDR2 SMNVEV (reference sequence). The CDR3 covers 17 residues. The CDR3 DNA is TGTGCCAGCAGTTCGGGACAGGGGGTATATAGCAATCAGCCCCAGCATTTT. It encodes CASSSGQGVYSNQPQHF.

CDR3 loop: CASSFPSQGYNQPQHF. The CDR3 DNA sequence: TGTGCCAGCAGTTTTCCTTCACAGGGGTACAATCAGCCCCAGCATTTT. V gene TRBV28 combines with J gene TRBJ1-5, with 7 bases aligning to TRBD1. Trimming took 3 bases from V and 3 from J; bases not matched to a gene: 8. The CDR3 loop spans 16 amino acids. The germline V gene encodes CDR1 MDHEN and CDR2 SYDVKM.

The chain is built from TRBV14 and TRBJ2-5; no firm D call. CDR1 is SGHDN and CDR2 is FVKESK in the germline V gene. The CDR3 consists of 12 residues. Between the trimmed V and J ends, which lost 3 bases and 7 bases, there was a span of 9 bases. The CDR3 loop is CASSQGWGTQYF. In DNA, the CDR3 is TGTGCCAGCAGCCAGGGCTGGGGGACCCAGTACTTC.

The chain recombines TRBV5-6 with TRBJ2-5; 9 positions match TRBD2. The germline V gene encodes CDR1 SGHDT and CDR2 YYEEEE. This CDR3 has 18 amino acids. After removal of 4 bases from V and 6 bases from J, the junction contained 19 bases not matched to a gene. The CDR3 nucleotides are TGTGCCAGCAGCATACCCTCCTTGGGGCGGGAGGGCCGGAAGACCCAGTACTTC. Translating gives CASSIPSLGREGRKTQYF.

The chain has TRBV7-2 and TRBJ2-5, with D unclear. Germline V gene lookup returns CDR1 SGHTA and CDR2 FQGNSA. The CDR3 loop spans 14 amino acids. Trimming removed 4 bases at V and 5 bases at J, with 14 bases between. The CDR3 protein is CASSSYTSAETQYF. In DNA, the CDR3 is TGTGCCAGCAGCTCGTACACGTCGGCGGAGACCCAGTACTTC.

CDR3 sequence: CASSVYRDTGELFF. In DNA, the CDR3 is TGCGCCAGCAGCGTTTATAGAGACACCGGGGAGCTGTTTTTT. The chain joins TRBV5-1 to TRBJ2-2; D remains ambiguous. The germline V and J ends were trimmed by 4 bases and 3 bases, with 10 bases remaining between them. Germline assignment: CDR1 SGHRS and CDR2 YFSETQ. The CDR3 is 14 amino acids.

The chain recombines TRBV19 with TRBJ2-2; 8 bases match TRBD1. Unmatched junction bases numbered 5, after V lost 4 bases and J lost 4 bases. CDR3 size: 15 residues. Looked up from germline, CDR1 is LNHDA and CDR2 is SQIVND (reference sequence). The CDR3 region is CASSKDRAGTGELFF. The CDR3 DNA follows: TGTGCCAGTAGTAAGGACAGGGCCGGCACCGGGGAGCTGTTTTTT.